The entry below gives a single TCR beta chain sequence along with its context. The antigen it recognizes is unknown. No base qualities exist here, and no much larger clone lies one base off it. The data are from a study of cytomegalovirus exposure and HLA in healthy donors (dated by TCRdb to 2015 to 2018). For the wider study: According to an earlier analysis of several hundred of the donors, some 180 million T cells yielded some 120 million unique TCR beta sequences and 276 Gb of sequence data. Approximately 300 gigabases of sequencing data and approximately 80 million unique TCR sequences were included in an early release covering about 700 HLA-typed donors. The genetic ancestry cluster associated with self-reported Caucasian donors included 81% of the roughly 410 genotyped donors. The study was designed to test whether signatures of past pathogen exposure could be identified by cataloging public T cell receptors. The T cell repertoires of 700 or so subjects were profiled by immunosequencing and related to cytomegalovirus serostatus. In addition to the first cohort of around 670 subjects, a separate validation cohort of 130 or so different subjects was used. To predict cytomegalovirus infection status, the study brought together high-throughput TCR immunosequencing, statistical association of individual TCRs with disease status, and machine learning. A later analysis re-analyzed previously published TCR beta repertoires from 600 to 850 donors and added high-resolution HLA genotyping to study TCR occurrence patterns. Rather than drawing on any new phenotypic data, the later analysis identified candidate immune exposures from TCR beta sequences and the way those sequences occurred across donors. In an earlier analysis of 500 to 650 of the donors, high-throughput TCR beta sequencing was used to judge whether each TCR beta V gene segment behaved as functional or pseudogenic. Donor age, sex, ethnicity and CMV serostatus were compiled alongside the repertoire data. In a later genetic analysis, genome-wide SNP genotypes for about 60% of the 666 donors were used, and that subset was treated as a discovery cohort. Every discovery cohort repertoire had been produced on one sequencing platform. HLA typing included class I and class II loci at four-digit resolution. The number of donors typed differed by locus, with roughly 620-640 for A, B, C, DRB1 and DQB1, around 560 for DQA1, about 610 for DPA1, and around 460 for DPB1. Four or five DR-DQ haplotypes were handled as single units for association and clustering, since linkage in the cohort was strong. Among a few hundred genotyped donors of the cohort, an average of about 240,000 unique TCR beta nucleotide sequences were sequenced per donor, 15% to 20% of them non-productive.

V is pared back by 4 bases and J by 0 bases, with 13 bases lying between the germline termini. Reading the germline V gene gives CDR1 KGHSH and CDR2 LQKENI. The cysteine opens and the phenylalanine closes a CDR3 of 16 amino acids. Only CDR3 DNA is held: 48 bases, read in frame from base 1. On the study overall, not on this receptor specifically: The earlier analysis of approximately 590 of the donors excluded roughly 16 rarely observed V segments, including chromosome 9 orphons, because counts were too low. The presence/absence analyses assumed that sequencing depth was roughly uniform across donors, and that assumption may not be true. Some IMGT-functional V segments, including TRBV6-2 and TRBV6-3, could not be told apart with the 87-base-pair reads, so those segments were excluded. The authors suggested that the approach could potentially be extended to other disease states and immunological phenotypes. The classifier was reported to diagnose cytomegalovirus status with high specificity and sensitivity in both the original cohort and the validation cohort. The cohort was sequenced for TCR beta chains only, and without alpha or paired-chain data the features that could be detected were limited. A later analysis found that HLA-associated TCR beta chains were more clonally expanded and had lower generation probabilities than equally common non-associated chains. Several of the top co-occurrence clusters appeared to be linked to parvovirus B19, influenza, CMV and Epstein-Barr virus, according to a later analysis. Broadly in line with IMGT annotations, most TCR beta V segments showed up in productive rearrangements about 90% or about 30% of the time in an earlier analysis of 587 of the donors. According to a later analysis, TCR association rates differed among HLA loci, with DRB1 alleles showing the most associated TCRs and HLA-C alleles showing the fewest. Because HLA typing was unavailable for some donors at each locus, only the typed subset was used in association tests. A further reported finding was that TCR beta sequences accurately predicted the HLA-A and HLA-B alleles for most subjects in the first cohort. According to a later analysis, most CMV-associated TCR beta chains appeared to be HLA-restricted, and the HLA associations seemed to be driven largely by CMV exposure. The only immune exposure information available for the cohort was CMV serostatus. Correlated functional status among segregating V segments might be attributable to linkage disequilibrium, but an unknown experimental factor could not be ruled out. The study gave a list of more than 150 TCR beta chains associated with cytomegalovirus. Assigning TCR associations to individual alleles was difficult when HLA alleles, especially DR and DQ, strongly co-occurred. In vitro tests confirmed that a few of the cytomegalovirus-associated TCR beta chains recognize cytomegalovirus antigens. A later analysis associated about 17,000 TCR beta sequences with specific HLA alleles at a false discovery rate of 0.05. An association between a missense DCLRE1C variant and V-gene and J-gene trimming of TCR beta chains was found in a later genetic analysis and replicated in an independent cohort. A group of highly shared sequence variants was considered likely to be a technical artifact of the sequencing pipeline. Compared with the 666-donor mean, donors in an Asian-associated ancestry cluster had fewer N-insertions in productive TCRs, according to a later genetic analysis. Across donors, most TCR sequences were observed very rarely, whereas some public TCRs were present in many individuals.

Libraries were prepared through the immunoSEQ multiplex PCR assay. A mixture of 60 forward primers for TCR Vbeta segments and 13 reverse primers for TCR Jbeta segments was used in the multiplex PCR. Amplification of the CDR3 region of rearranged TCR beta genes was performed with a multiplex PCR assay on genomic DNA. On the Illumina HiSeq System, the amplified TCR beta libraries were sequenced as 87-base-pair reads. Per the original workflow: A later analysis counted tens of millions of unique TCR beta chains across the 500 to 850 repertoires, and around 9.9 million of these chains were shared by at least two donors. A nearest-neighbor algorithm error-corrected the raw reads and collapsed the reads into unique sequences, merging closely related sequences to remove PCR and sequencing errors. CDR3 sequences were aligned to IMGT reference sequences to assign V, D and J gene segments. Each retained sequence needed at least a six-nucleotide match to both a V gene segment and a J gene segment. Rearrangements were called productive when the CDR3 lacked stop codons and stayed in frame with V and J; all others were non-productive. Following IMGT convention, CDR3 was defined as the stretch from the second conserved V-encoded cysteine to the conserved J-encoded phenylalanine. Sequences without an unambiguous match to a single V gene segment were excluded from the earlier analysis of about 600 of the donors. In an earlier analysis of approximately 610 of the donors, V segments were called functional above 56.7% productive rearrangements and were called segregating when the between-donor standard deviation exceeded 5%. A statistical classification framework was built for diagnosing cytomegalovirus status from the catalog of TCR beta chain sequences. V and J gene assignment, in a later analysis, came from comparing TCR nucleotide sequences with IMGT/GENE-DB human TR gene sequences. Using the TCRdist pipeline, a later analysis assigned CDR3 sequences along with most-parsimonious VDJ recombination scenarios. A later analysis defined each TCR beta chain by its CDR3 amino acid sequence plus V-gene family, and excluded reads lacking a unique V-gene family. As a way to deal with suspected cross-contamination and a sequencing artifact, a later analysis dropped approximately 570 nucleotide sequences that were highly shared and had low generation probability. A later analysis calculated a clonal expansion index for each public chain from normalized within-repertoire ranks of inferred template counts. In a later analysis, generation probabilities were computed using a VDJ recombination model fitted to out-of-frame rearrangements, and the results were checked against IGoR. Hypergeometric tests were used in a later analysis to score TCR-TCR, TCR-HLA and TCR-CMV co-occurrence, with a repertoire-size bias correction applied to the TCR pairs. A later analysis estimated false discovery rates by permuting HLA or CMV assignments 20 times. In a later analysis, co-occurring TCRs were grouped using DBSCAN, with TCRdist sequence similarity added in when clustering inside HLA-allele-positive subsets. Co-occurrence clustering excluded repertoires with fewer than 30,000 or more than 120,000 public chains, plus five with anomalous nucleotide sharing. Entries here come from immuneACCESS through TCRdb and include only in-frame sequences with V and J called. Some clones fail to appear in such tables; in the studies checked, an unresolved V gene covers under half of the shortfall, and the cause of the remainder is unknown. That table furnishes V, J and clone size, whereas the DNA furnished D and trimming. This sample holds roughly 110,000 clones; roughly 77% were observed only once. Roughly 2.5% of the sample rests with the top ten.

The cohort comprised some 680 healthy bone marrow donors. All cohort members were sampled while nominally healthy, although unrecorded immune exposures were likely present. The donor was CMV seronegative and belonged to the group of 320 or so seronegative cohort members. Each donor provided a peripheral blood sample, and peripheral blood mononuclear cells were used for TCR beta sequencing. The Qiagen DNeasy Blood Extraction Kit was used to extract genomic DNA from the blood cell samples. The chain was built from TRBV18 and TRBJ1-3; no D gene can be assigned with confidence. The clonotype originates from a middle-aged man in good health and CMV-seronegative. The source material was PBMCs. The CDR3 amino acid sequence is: CASSLAPYFSGNTIYF. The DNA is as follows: TGTGCCAGCTCACTTGCGCCCTATTTCTCTGGAAACACCATATATTTT.